The source of this T cell receptor beta chain is a study of cytomegalovirus exposure and HLA in healthy donors. Study overall: Later, an analysis reported that the 130 or so validation repertoires had used the same platform as the approximately 600 first-cohort repertoires. The study's findings and limits: For most TCR sequences rarity was the rule, although some public TCRs occurred in many donors.

Libraries were prepared by immunoSEQ multiplex PCR; TCRdb keeps only in-frame clonotypes and omits some of them. The sample gives about 150,000 clones, 80% to 90% of which show up once; approximately 20% is in the top ten. CDR1 LNHDA and CDR2 SQIVND come from the germline V gene (reference sequence). V lost 6 bases and J lost 7; bases outside the gene matches: 14. The CDR3 is made up of 15 amino acids. This clone was seen only a few times. The antigen is undetermined. Sequenced: PBMCs. The chain combines TRBV19 with TRBJ2-7; 8 bases align to TRBD1. This clonotype originated in a man between 18 and 29 years old in good health and CMV-seropositive. CDR3 region: CASSYLIGQGFEQYF. The CDR3 nucleotides read TGTGCCAGTAGCTACTTAATAGGACAGGGCTTTGAGCAGTACTTC.